One T cell receptor beta chain is described in this entry. These data originate in a study of shared clonotypes between healthy human individuals. The study drew its donors from healthy HIV-negative adults without recent acute infections or vaccinations. The genomic DNA of each subset was split evenly across several immunoSEQ plates. TCRdb's table, derived via immunoSEQ multiplex PCR, lists solely in-frame clones and lacks some. This sample has a few million clones, with about 92% found just once. CDR1 and CDR2 (germline): SGHKS, YYEKEE (reference sequence). This CDR3 has 14 amino acids. The V gene end was trimmed by 2 bases and the J gene end by 7 bases; junction bases not matched to a gene: 8.

The chain has TRBV5-5 and TRBJ1-2; TRBD1 agrees at 7 bases. The sample consisted of naive CD4+ T cells sorted from blood. Subset: CD45RA+ positively selected. The TCR comes from a young man in good health. The CDR3 DNA sequence: TGTGCCAGCAGCTTAACAGGGGTGGGTTTTGGCTACACCTTC. It codes for CASSLTGVGFGYTF.